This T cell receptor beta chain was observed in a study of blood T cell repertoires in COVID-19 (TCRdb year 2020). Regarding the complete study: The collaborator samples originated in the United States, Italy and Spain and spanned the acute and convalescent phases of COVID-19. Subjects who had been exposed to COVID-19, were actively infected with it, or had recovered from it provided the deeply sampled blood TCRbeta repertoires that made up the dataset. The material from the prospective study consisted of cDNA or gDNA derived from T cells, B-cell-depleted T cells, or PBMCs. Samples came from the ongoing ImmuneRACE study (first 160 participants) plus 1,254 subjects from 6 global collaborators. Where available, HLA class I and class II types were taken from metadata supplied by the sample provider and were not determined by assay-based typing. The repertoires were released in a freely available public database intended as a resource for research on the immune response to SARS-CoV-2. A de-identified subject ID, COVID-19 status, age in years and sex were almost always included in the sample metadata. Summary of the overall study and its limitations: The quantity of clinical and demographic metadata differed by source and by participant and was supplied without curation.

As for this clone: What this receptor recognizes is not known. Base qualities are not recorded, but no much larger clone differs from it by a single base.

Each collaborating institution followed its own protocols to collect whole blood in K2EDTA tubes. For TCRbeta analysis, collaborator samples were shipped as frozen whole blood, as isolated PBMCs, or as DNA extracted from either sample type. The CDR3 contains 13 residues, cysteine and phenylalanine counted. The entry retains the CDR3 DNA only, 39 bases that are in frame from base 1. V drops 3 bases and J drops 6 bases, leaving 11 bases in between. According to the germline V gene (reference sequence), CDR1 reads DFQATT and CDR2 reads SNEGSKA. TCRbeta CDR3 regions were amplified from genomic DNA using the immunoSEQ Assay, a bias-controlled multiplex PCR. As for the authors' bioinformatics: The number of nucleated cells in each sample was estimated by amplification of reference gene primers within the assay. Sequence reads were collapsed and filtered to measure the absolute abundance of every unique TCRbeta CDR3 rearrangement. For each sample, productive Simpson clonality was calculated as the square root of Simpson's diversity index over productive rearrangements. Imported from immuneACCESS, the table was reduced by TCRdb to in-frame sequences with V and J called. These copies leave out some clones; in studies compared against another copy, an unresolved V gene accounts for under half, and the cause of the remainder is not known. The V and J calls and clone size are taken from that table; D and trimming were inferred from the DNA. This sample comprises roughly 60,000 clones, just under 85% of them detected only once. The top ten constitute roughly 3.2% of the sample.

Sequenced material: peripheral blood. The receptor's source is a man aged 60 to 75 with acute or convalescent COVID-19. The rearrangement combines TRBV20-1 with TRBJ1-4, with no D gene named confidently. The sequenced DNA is TGCAGTGCTAGTGACTGGTCGGATGAAAAACTGTTTTTT. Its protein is CSASDWSDEKLFF.